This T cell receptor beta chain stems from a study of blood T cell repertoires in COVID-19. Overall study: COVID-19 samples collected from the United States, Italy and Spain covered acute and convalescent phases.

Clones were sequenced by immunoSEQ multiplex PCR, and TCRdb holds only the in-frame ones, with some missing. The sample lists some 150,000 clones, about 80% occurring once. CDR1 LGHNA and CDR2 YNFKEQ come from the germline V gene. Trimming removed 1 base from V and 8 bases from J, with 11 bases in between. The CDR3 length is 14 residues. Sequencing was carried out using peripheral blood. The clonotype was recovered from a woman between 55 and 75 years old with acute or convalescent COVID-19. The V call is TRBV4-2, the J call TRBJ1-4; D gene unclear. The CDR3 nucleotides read TGTGCCAGCAGCCAAGCCGGTCCCGCGGAAAAACTGTTTTTT. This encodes CASSQAGPAEKLFF.